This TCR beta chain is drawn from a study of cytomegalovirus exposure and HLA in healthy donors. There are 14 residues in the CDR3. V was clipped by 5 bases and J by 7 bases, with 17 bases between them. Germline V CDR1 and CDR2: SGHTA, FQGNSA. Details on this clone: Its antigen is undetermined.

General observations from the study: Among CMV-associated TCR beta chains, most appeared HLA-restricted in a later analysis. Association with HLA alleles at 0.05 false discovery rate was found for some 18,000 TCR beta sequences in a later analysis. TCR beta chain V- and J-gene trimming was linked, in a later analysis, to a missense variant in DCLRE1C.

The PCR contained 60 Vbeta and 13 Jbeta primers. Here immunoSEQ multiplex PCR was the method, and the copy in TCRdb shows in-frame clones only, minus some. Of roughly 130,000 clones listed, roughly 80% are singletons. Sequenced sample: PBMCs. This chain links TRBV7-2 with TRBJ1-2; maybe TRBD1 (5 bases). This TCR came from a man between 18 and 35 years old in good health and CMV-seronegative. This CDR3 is CASSGGDFLGGYTF. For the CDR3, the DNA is TGTGCCAGCAGCGGGGGGGACTTCCTCGGTGGCTACACCTTC. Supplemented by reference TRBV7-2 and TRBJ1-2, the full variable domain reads GAGVSQSPSNKVTEKGKDVELRCDPISGHTALYWYRQSLGQGLEFLIYFQGNSAPDKSGLPSDRFSAERTGGSVSTLTIQRTQQEDSAVYLCASSGGDFLGGYTFGSGTRLTVV.